Below are 23 T cell receptor beta chains sequenced from a single sample in a study of cytomegalovirus exposure and HLA in healthy donors. The PCR made use of 60 Vbeta and 13 Jbeta primers. This table comes from immunoSEQ multiplex PCR, and its TCRdb copy is limited to in-frame clones, with some not included. This sample yields roughly 100,000 clones, of which around three quarters are seen a single time; more than 2% belongs to the top ten. The material sequenced was PBMCs. Receptor source: a man over 45 in good health and CMV-seropositive.

This clone was recorded once. The chain combines TRBV18 with TRBJ1-1, with D possibly being TRBD1 (5 bases). The CDR3 loop spans 15 amino acids. Trimming cost V 4 bases and J 5 bases, with 17 bases left between them. Germline lookup yields CDR1 KGHSH and CDR2 LQKENI. The CDR3 DNA sequence: TGTGCCAGCTCACGGGAGGGGAACCGGGATACTGAAGCTTTCTTT. It encodes CASSREGNRDTEAFF.

J is TRBJ2-7 and V is TRBV5-1; 11 bases map to TRBD1. The junction had 6 bases not matched to a gene; V was cut back by 4 bases and J by 3 bases. CDR3 length: 15 residues. The V gene's germline CDR1 is SGHRS and CDR2 YFSETQ. CDR3 loop: CASSPGTGGRYEQYF. The CDR3 DNA is TGCGCCAGCAGCCCCGGGACAGGGGGACGCTACGAGCAGTACTTC.

The chain recombines TRBV19 with TRBJ2-7, with a tentative D call TRBD2 (6 bases). Germline values: CDR1 LNHDA, CDR2 SQIVND (reference sequence). Trimming removed 9 bases from V and 0 bases from J, with 15 bases in between. The CDR3 loop spans 14 amino acids. CDR3 sequence: CASRRAGSSYEQYF. In nucleotides, the CDR3 is TGTGCCAGCCGGAGGGCAGGGAGCTCCTACGAGCAGTACTTC.

This clone has only one observation. The V gene is TRBV30, the J gene TRBJ2-7; 11 bases match TRBD1. V lost 7 bases to trimming and J lost 5 bases; unmatched junction nucleotides: 7. CDR3 length equals 13 residues. CDR1 and CDR2 (germline): GTSNPN, SVGIG (reference sequence). CDR3 amino acids: CASWTGGGHEQYF. CDR3 nucleotide sequence: TGTGCCTCGTGGACAGGGGGCGGCCACGAGCAGTACTTC.

This chain connects TRBV19 to TRBJ1-5; no reliable D call. Trimming removed 3 bases at V and 0 bases at J, with 15 bases between. Germline V gives CDR1 LNHDA, CDR2 SQIVND (reference sequence). This CDR3 spans 17 amino acids. The CDR3 region is CASSIPARRYSNQPQHF. The CDR3 DNA is TGTGCCAGTAGTATTCCCGCTCGGAGATATAGCAATCAGCCCCAGCATTTT.

The chain carries TRBV5-1 and TRBJ2-1; TRBD2 agrees at 9 bases. Germline V CDR1 and CDR2: SGHRS, YFSETQ. With V trimmed by 4 bases and J by 0 bases, 8 bases remained unmatched. CDR3 size: 17 residues. This CDR3 is CASSPGVAGDSYNEQFF. CDR3 bases: TGCGCCAGCAGCCCCGGGGTAGCGGGGGACTCCTACAATGAGCAGTTCTTC.

This clone was seen only a few times. In the same sample, other DNA sequences code for this CDR3. The chain has TRBV6-5 and TRBJ1-1; no clear D gene. This CDR3 spans 14 amino acids. Trimming shortened V by 0 bases and J by 4 bases, and 9 bases separated the two germline ends. Germline V gives CDR1 MNHEY, CDR2 SVGAGI. CDR3 region: CASSYSRRGTEAFF. CDR3 sequence (DNA): TGTGCCAGCAGTTACTCGAGGAGAGGCACTGAAGCTTTCTTT.

The chain is built from TRBV27 and TRBJ1-1; possibly TRBD1 for D (5 bases). The CDR3 is 13 amino acids. The germline gives CDR1 MNHEY, CDR2 SMNVEV (reference sequence). V gave up 2 bases and J gave up 1 base, with 5 bases separating them. The CDR3 DNA reads TGTGCCAGCAGTTTAAGGGGGAACACTGAAGCTTTCTTT. Translating it yields CASSLRGNTEAFF.

The chain has TRBV5-4 and TRBJ1-2; TRBD1 is a possible D gene (5 bases). Between the trimmed V and J ends, which lost 2 bases and 3 bases, there was a span of 11 bases. Germline V lookup: CDR1 SGHNT, CDR2 YYREEE (reference sequence). This CDR3 is 14 amino acids long. The CDR3 DNA is TGTGCCAGCAGCTTCAGGACACCTGACTATGGCTACACCTTC. As protein: CASSFRTPDYGYTF.

The chain couples TRBV5-6 to TRBJ2-5, with a tentative D call TRBD2 (6 bases). This CDR3 spans 16 amino acids. Per germline, CDR1 SGHDT and CDR2 YYEEEE. With 4 bases removed from V and 5 bases from J, the gap between germline ends came to 21 bases. The CDR3 DNA sequence: TGTGCCAGCAGCCCGGAGGGTGGGCCCACCGGGGAGACCCAGTACTTC. Its translation is CASSPEGGPTGETQYF.

The chain has TRBV10-1 and TRBJ2-2; possibly TRBD2 for D (6 bases). The CDR3 loop spans 15 amino acids. Trimming left V 0 bases short and J 4 bases short, with 9 bases between. Germline CDR1 WNHNN, CDR2 SYGVQD (reference sequence). In DNA form, the CDR3 reads TGCGCCAGCAGTGAGTCAAGGAGGGGCACCGGGGAGCTGTTTTTT. Translated: CASSESRRGTGELFF.

CDR3 loop: CASLSWTAFSYEQYF. The CDR3 DNA follows: TGTGCCAGCCTTTCATGGACAGCTTTTTCCTACGAGCAGTACTTC. The chain has TRBV21-1 and TRBJ2-7; the table's D call, TRBD1, has no DNA check behind it. TRBV21-1 is a listed pseudogene. There are 15 residues in the CDR3.

The CDR3 loop is CASQTYTGTQYF. The CDR3, as DNA: TGTGCCAGTCAAACTTATACCGGGACCCAGTACTTC. This chain links TRBV25-1 with TRBJ2-5; D is uncertain. V was clipped by 9 bases and J by 7 bases, with 15 bases between them. The CDR3 totals 12 residues. Germline CDR1 and CDR2: MGHDK and SYGVNS.

The chain combines TRBV14 with TRBJ1-1; a weak D match, TRBD1 (5 bases). From germline, CDR1 is SGHDN and CDR2 FVKESK. V gave up 1 base and J gave up 3 bases, with 9 bases separating them. This CDR3 spans 14 amino acids. CDR3 in amino acids: CASSQVGGDTEAFF. For the CDR3, the DNA is TGTGCCAGCAGCCAAGTTGGGGGGGACACTGAAGCTTTCTTT. The complete variable domain, with remaining parts taken from reference TRBV14 and TRBJ1-1, reads EAGVTQFPSHSVIEKGQTVTLRCDPISGHDNLYWYRRVMGKEIKFLLHFVKESKQDESGMPNNRFLAERTGGTYSTLKVQPAELEDSGVYFCASSQVGGDTEAFFGQGTRLTVV.

V gene TRBV11-2 combines with J gene TRBJ2-7, with D maybe TRBD1 (5 bases). Trimming shortened V by 0 bases and J by 4 bases, and 13 bases separated the two germline ends. The CDR3 covers 15 residues. The germline V gene has CDR1 SGHAT and CDR2 FQNNGV. CDR3 sequence: CASSLDWAGPYEQYF. The CDR3 bases are TGTGCCAGCAGCTTAGATTGGGCAGGGCCGTACGAGCAGTACTTC. Together with reference TRBV11-2 and TRBJ2-7, the CDR3 gives the full variable domain: EAGVAQSPRYKIIEKRQSVAFWCNPISGHATLYWYQQILGQGPKLLIQFQNNGVVDDSQLPKDRFSAERLKGVDSTLKIQPAKLEDSAVYLCASSLDWAGPYEQYFGPGTRLTVT.

The chain carries TRBV7-3 and TRBJ2-1; 9 nucleotides line up with TRBD2. The CDR3 extends over 17 amino acids. Germline assignment: CDR1 SGHTA and CDR2 FQGTGA. Unmatched junction bases numbered 10, after V lost 3 bases and J lost 4 bases. The CDR3 sequence is CASSLTSGRGLYNEQFF. CDR3 nucleotide sequence: TGTGCCAGCAGCTTGACTAGCGGTCGAGGGCTGTACAATGAGCAGTTCTTC.

The chain joins TRBV7-2 to TRBJ2-7; D gene unclear. CDR3 length: 12 amino acids. V lost 5 bases and J 2 bases, leaving 7 bases between the germline ends. Germline-derived CDR1 and CDR2 are SGHTA and FQGNSA. This CDR3 reads CASSPPAYEQYF. In DNA form, the CDR3 reads TGTGCCAGCAGCCCCCCTGCCTACGAGCAGTACTTC.

This chain links TRBV10-3 with TRBJ2-7; D possibly corresponds to TRBD1 (6 bases). Trimming stripped 6 bases from V and 0 bases from J, with 12 bases between. Germline CDR1 reads ENHRY; CDR2 reads SYGVKD. This CDR3 spans 14 amino acids. DNA of the CDR3: TGTGCCATCAGCGAACAGGGCCCCTCCTACGAGCAGTACTTC. Translated: CAISEQGPSYEQYF.

The gene calls are TRBV6-5 and TRBJ1-1; 8 bases match TRBD1. The CDR3 extends over 15 amino acids. With 0 bases clipped from V and 1 base from J, the junction kept 1 base outside the gene matches. Germline V gene sequence: CDR1 MNHEY, CDR2 SVGAGI. The CDR3 DNA is TGTGCCAGCAGTTACTCCGGGACAGGGAACACTGAAGCTTTCTTT. Amino acid sequence: CASSYSGTGNTEAFF.

The chain links TRBV4-1 to TRBJ1-4; TRBD1 matches at 9 bases. CDR1 and CDR2 (germline): MGHRA, YSYEKL. V shed 5 bases and J 8 bases; nucleotides not matched to a gene: 9. The CDR3 spans 15 residues. The CDR3 DNA reads TGCGCCAGCAGCGCTATAGGGACAGGGACCGAAAAACTGTTTTTT. Protein product: CASSAIGTGTEKLFF.

The chain couples TRBV5-1 to TRBJ2-5; D gene uncertain. Germline V CDR1 and CDR2: SGHRS, YFSETQ. Trimming removed 1 base from V and 5 bases from J, with 12 bases in between. CDR3 size: 14 residues. The CDR3 region is CASSLLGPRETQYF. The CDR3 DNA reads TGCGCCAGCAGCTTGCTGGGCCCCCGGGAGACCCAGTACTTC.

This clone was detected only a few times. The chain employs TRBV27 and TRBJ2-7; D is possibly TRBD2 (6 bases). From germline, CDR1 is MNHEY and CDR2 SMNVEV (reference sequence). The CDR3 spans 14 residues. V was shortened by 3 bases and J by 5 bases, with 14 bases between the two germline ends. The DNA for the CDR3 is TGTGCCAGCAGTTTCGGGGGAAGCGTCCACGAGCAGTACTTC. The encoded protein is CASSFGGSVHEQYF.

This clone was seen more than once but under ten times. This chain links TRBV15 with TRBJ2-7, with D possibly matching TRBD1 (5 bases). V lost 3 bases to trimming and J lost 4 bases, with 19 bases between them. CDR1 is LNHNV, CDR2 YYDKDF, per germline (reference sequence). The CDR3 totals 16 residues. The CDR3 bases are TGTGCCACCAGCAGCCCAGGGTCGGGTAGTCAGTACGAGCAGTACTTC. Its protein product is CATSSPGSGSQYEQYF.